What follows are 15 T cell receptor beta chains derived from one specimen sequenced in a study of blood T cell repertoires in COVID-19. Repertoires were generated with immunoSEQ multiplex PCR, while TCRdb's copy carries only in-frame clones and drops some. The data show 180,000 or so clones, about four fifths seen once. The sample taken for sequencing was peripheral blood. The receptors derive from a woman aged 40-49 years with COVID-19, enrolled during active disease.

J is TRBJ2-2 and V is TRBV9; 8 nucleotides line up with TRBD2. Losses at the gene ends were 0 bases for V and 3 bases for J; bases not matched to a gene: 4. The CDR3 covers 16 residues. Germline V lookup: CDR1 SGDLS, CDR2 YYNGEE. CDR3 protein: CASSVESGGYTGELFF. For the CDR3, the DNA is TGTGCCAGCAGCGTAGAGTCGGGAGGGTACACCGGGGAGCTGTTTTTT.

The gene calls are TRBV4-2 and TRBJ2-1, with TRBD2 identical over 10 bases. The CDR3 is made up of 16 amino acids. V shed 0 bases and J 6 bases; nucleotides not matched to a gene: 5. Germline assignment: CDR1 LGHNA and CDR2 YNFKEQ. The CDR3, as DNA: TGTGCCAGCAGCCAAGAACTAGCGGGGACGGTCAATGAGCAGTTCTTC. It specifies CASSQELAGTVNEQFF.

The chain joins TRBV2 to TRBJ2-6, with a weak D call TRBD1 (6 bases). From germline, CDR1 is SNHLY and CDR2 FYNNEI. This CDR3 spans 16 amino acids. Deletions cut 6 bases from V and 1 base from J, with 13 bases between. The CDR3 reads CASRLDSRSGANVLTF. CDR3 in DNA: TGTGCCAGCAGGTTGGACAGCAGATCTGGGGCCAACGTCCTGACTTTC. The full variable domain, its missing parts supplied by reference TRBV2 and TRBJ2-6, is EPEVTQTPSHQVTQMGQEVILRCVPISNHLYFYWYRQILGQKVEFLVSFYNNEISEKSEIFDDQFSVERPDGSNFTLKIRSTKLEDSAMYFCASRLDSRSGANVLTFGAGSRLTVL.

This clone showed up just a few times. The genes are TRBV10-3 and TRBJ2-7; TRBD2 might be the D (6 bases). The V end was cut by 0 bases, the J end by 6 bases, with 12 bases between. The germline CDR1 and CDR2 sequences are ENHRY and SYGVKD. The CDR3 totals 14 residues. The CDR3 nucleotides are TGTGCCATCAGTGAGTCGACTCGCGGGGTCGAGCAGTACTTC. This codes for CAISESTRGVEQYF.

The chain links TRBV5-8 to TRBJ1-2, with D possibly matching TRBD1 (6 bases). From germline, CDR1 is SGHTS and CDR2 YDEGEE. Trimming took off 0 bases at V and 2 bases at J, with 11 bases between the two ends. The CDR3 length is 15 residues. The CDR3 is CASSLEWQGNYGYTF. Here the CDR3 DNA reads TGTGCCAGCAGCTTGGAATGGCAGGGGAACTATGGCTACACCTTC.

This clone is a singleton in its sample. The J gene is TRBJ2-1, the V gene TRBV9; TRBD1 might be the D (5 bases). The CDR3 has 16 residues. Germline CDR1 and CDR2: SGDLS and YYNGEE. Trimming took 8 bases from V and 8 from J, leaving 26 bases between them. In DNA form, the CDR3 reads TGTGCCAGTTCATCAGGGCTCGACTCCTCCTCCGATGAGCAGTTCTTC. Protein: CASSSGLDSSSDEQFF.

The chain joins TRBV28 to TRBJ1-3; D is undetermined. Germline V gene lookup returns CDR1 MDHEN and CDR2 SYDVKM. This CDR3 is 13 amino acids long. V shed 4 bases and J shed 2 bases, with 6 bases lying between them. The CDR3 loop reads CASSSGPGNTIYF. The CDR3 bases are TGTGCCAGCAGTTCTGGCCCTGGAAACACCATATATTTT.

The chain recombines TRBV5-6 with TRBJ1-2, with 9 bases fitting TRBD1. The V gene's germline CDR1 is SGHDT and CDR2 YYEEEE. This CDR3 spans 15 amino acids. Trimming cost V 3 bases and J 6 bases; bases outside gene matches: 9. The CDR3: CASSSLWDRVDGYTF. CDR3 nucleotide sequence: TGTGCCAGCAGCTCCCTCTGGGACAGGGTTGATGGCTACACCTTC.

This clone came up a few times. V and J are TRBV5-5 and TRBJ2-1; D is possibly TRBD2 (7 bases). Germline loops: CDR1 SGHKS, CDR2 YYEKEE (reference sequence). The ends were cut back, 2 bases at V and 4 bases at J, with 13 bases in the middle. The CDR3 runs 15 residues. The CDR3 loop is CASSFTQGGYNEQFF. The CDR3 nucleotides are TGTGCCAGCAGCTTTACACAGGGAGGGTACAATGAGCAGTTCTTC.

V and J are TRBV6-5 and TRBJ1-4, with 9 positions matching TRBD1. The germline gives CDR1 MNHEY, CDR2 SVGAGI. Germline trimming cut 5 bases from V and 7 bases from J; bases unmatched to any gene: 8. CDR3 length: 15 amino acids. Here the CDR3 reads CASSRGTGYGEKLFF. CDR3 DNA sequence: TGTGCCAGCAGTAGGGGGACAGGGTACGGTGAAAAACTGTTTTTT.

The DNA for the CDR3 is TGCGCCAGCAGCATCGGACTTATGAACACCGGGGAGCTGTTTTTT. This sequence encodes CASSIGLMNTGELFF. The chain couples TRBV5-1 to TRBJ2-2; TRBD2 might be the D (5 bases). This CDR3 contains 15 residues. V lost 4 bases to trimming and J lost 1 base, with 11 bases between them. Germline-derived CDR1 and CDR2 are SGHRS and YFSETQ.

The V and J genes are TRBV2 and TRBJ1-6; 8 positions agree with TRBD1. The germline CDR1 and CDR2 sequences are SNHLY and FYNNEI. V lost 6 bases and J lost 7; bases outside the gene matches: 8. The CDR3 spans 15 residues. CDR3 coding DNA: TGTGCCAGCAGCGCCCGACAGGGGAGAAATTCACCCCTCCACTTT. Amino acid sequence: CASSARQGRNSPLHF. The full variable domain, rest sourced from reference TRBV2 and TRBJ1-6, is EPEVTQTPSHQVTQMGQEVILRCVPISNHLYFYWYRQILGQKVEFLVSFYNNEISEKSEIFDDQFSVERPDGSNFTLKIRSTKLEDSAMYFCASSARQGRNSPLHFGNGTRLTVT.

The rearrangement uses TRBV30 and TRBJ1-5, with TRBD1 matching over 9 bases. Trimming at V came to 6 bases and at J to 4 bases, leaving 7 bases not matched to a gene. Germline V gene sequence: CDR1 GTSNPN, CDR2 SVGIG (reference sequence). The CDR3 length is 14 residues. The chain's CDR3 is CACTKQGANQPQHF. The CDR3 nucleotides are TGTGCCTGTACTAAACAGGGGGCAAATCAGCCCCAGCATTTT.

Remarks on this clone: Germline and junction disagree at one end, which may indicate a read error. This rearrangement joins TRBV7-7 to TRBJ2-2; D not resolved. There are 15 residues in the CDR3. Germline assignment: CDR1 SSHAT and CDR2 FNYEAQ (reference sequence). The CDR3 protein is CASSLYVGNTGELFF. CDR3 nucleotide sequence: TGTGCTAGCAGCTTATATGTCGGGAACACCGGGGAGCTGTTTTTT.

The chain uses TRBV20-1 and TRBJ1-2, with D maybe TRBD1 (5 bases). V lost 3 bases, J lost 2 bases, and 13 bases lay in between. CDR1 and CDR2 (germline): DFQATT, SNEGSKA (reference sequence). The CDR3 is made up of 14 amino acids. DNA for the CDR3: TGCAGTGCTAGTCGGTTTGACAGAAACTATGGCTACACCTTC. This codes for CSASRFDRNYGYTF.